Detailed here is one T cell receptor (beta chain). Its target is unknown. Both TCR beta VDJ combination and CDR3 sequence profiling were carried out. Genomic DNA was the template for this profiling. From the reads, TCRdb called clonotypes with MiXCR, one entry per CDR3 protein. The sample has about 150,000 distinct CDR3 sequences; less than 60% are singletons. This entry comes from a study of CD8+CD57+ T cells in acquired aplastic anemia. Study details: The average for DNA from sorted CD4+ and CD8+ cells was about 3.3 ug.

Those patients picked for sequencing had displayed CD8+CD57+ cell expansion on flow cytometry. General study findings and limits: Simpson's diversity of CD8+ cells was not significantly different in patients compared with controls.

CDR1 SGHDT and CDR2 YYEEEE come from the germline V gene. This CDR3 has 14 residues. This clonotype was obtained from a human donor with aplastic anemia. Sequencing used sorted CD4+, CD8+, or CD8+CD57+ T cells (not recorded which) from PBMCs. The chain combines TRBV5-6 with TRBJ2-5, with 8 positions matching TRBD2. Matching the DNA end better, TRBJ2-7 makes the J call doubtful. Here the CDR3 reads CASSRTSQTYEQYF. The CDR3, as DNA: TGTGCCAGCAGTCGGACTAGCCAGACCTACGAGCAGTACTTC.